Below are 3 T cell receptor beta chains sequenced from a single sample in a study of T cells in Graves' hyperthyroidism and ophthalmopathy (dated by TCRdb to between 2019 and 2020). Libraries were built with multiplex PCR. TCRdb lists the instrument as Illumina HiSeq 2000. Amplification of TCR beta CDR3 regions was carried out from RNA transcripts. A first-round RT-PCR of the TCR CDR3 used the HTBI primer set with the Qiagen OneStep RT-PCR kit. TCRdb's own reprocessing of the public reads used fastp at Q25 and MiXCR and kept productive beta chains. Rows are unified per CDR3 protein, each entry keeping the most common DNA and genes. The sample yields approximately 590,000 distinct CDR3 sequences; 15% to 19% were counted once. The ten largest clones add up to approximately 7% of the sample. The sequenced sample was blood. All receptors derive from a woman aged 30 to 39 with Graves' hyperthyroidism.

This clonotype was observed many times. The chain carries TRBV12-3 or TRBV12-4 and TRBJ2-1, with no clear D. The CDR3 is made up of 14 amino acids. V lost 2 bases and J 5 bases, leaving 10 bases between the germline ends. CDR3 sequence reads: CASSLSPKDNEQFF. In DNA form, the CDR3 reads TGTGCCAGCAGTTTAAGCCCCAAGGACAATGAGCAGTTCTTC.

This clonotype was observed a handful of times. The J gene is TRBJ2-2, the V gene TRBV28, with 7 bases fitting TRBD1. The CDR3 contains 14 residues. CDR1 is MDHEN, CDR2 SYDVKM, per germline. With 10 bases clipped from V and 6 bases from J, the junction kept 11 bases outside the gene matches. The chain's CDR3 is CATDRESAAGELFF. Here the CDR3 DNA reads TGTGCCACCGACAGGGAGAGTGCTGCCGGGGAGCTGTTTTTT.

The table lists this clonotype with many counts. The chain recombines TRBV7-9 with TRBJ2-2; 7 bases fit TRBD2. The CDR3 covers 16 residues. The V gene end was trimmed by 2 bases and the J gene end by 1 base; junction bases not matched to a gene: 4. Germline V lookup: CDR1 SEHNR, CDR2 FQNEAQ (reference sequence). The CDR3 nucleotides read TGTGCCAGCAGCTTAAGGCGGGAGAGGAACACCGGGGAGCTGTTTTTT. This encodes CASSLRRERNTGELFF.